This T cell receptor (beta chain) comes out of a study of vaccination and CD4 T cells after COVID-19. Study context: Samples were taken after vaccination, a median of roughly 65 days after dose two, with a range of 14 to 241. Study-wide results and caveats: Convalescent patients studied were relatively few, and early post-infection timepoints were absent.

With the Oncomine TCR Beta short-read assay, DNA from cultured CD4+ T cells was sequenced. TCRdb itself ran the PCR reads through MiXCR, one entry per CDR3 protein. The sample contains about 25,000 distinct CDR3 sequences, under 70% of which appear only once. Indicated treatment: roughly ten-day PBMC culture with coronavirus spike peptide pools or control peptides (ViraFEST assay). Via ViraFEST, peptide pools expanded antigen-specific T cells before TCR sequencing. Days 3 and 7 saw half the medium swapped for fresh IL-2 medium. In its sample, this clonotype was seen once. As yet, its antigen is unknown. Germline lookup yields CDR1 MGHDK and CDR2 SYGVNS. CDR3 length: 13 amino acids. Between the trimmed V and J ends, which lost 1 base and 6 bases, there was a span of 10 bases.

V and J are TRBV25-1 and TRBJ2-7; D is possibly TRBD1 or TRBD2 (6 bases each). The sequence came from a human donor who received a COVID-19 vaccine. Source: CD4+ T cells from blood, cultured in vitro, taken after SARS-CoV-2 vaccination. Written as DNA, the CDR3 is TGTGCCAGCAGTGAATTTGGAGGGGGCGAGCAGTACTTC. Translated: CASSEFGGGEQYF.